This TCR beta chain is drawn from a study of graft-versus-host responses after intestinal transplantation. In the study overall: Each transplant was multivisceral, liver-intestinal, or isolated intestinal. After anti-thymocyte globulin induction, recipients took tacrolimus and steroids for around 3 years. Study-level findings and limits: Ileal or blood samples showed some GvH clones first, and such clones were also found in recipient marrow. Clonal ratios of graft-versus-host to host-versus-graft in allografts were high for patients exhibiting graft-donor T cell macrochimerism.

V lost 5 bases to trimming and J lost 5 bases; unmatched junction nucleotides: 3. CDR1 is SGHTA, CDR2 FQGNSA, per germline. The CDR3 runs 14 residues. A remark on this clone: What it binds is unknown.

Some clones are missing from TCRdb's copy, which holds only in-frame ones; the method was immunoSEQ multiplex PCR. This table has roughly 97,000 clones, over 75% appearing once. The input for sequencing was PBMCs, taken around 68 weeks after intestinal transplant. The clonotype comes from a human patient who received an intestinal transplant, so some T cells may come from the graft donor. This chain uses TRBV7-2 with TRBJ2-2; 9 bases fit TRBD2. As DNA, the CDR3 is TGTGCCAGCAGCCCCGCGGGGGGGACCGGGGAGCTGTTTTTT. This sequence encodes CASSPAGGTGELFF.